The source of this T cell receptor (beta chain) is a study of shared clonotypes between healthy human individuals. Assay execution took place at the deep level. In the original analysis: In the immunoSEQ data, sequences were junction-only and lacked quality scores, so filtering differed. Assay used: immunoSEQ multiplex PCR; TCRdb lists only in-frame clones, some missing. From that table come the V and J calls and clone size; the DNA was used to work out D and trimming. The repertoire consists of 550,000 to 700,000 clones, with around three quarters occurring once and the leading ten covering around 1.7%. Looked up from germline, CDR1 is MNHNS and CDR2 is SASEGT. Trimming stripped 7 bases from V and 4 bases from J, with 11 bases between. The CDR3 spans 12 residues. Study observations and caveats: Generation probabilities of non-shared clonotypes were lower (relative to those shared by all four donors).

As concerns this clone: Its matching antigen is unknown.

The sample taken for sequencing was memory CD4+ T cells sorted from blood. Regarding subset: CD45RA-negative fraction. The TCR sequence derives from a woman in her thirties in good health. The gene calls are TRBV6-1 and TRBJ2-7; TRBD1 might be the D (5 bases). CDR3 DNA: TGTGCCAGCACCTTGACAGATTACGAGCAGTACTTC. Translating it yields CASTLTDYEQYF.